The 21 T cell receptor beta chains below were found in one sample sequenced in a study of blood T cell repertoires in COVID-19. Data came from immunoSEQ multiplex PCR; TCRdb stores just in-frame clones and leaves some out. Seen here are just over 150,000 clones, over 80% observed once, and the top ten hold roughly 5%. The specimen was peripheral blood. All receptors derive from a woman between 45 and 60 years old with acute or convalescent COVID-19.

This clone has only one observation. This rearrangement joins TRBV2 to TRBJ2-1; D is possibly TRBD2 (5 bases). V lost 3 bases to trimming and J lost 13 bases, with 10 bases between them. Germline V gene lookup returns CDR1 SNHLY and CDR2 FYNNEI. The CDR3 has 11 amino acids. This CDR3 reads CASSDYGLQFF. The CDR3 nucleotides are TGTGCCAGCAGTGATTATGGACTCCAGTTCTTC.

This rearrangement joins TRBV6-2 or TRBV6-3 to TRBJ2-1; 7 bases are a match to TRBD2. CDR1 MNHEY and CDR2 SVGEGT come from the germline V gene. V shed 3 bases, J shed 7 bases, and the junction held 12 bases outside the gene matches. The CDR3 is made up of 16 amino acids. DNA of the CDR3: TGTGCCAGCAGTTATCTATGGGGAGCGGGATGGAATGAGCAGTTCTTC. Its protein product is CASSYLWGAGWNEQFF.

This chain joins TRBV6-5 and TRBJ1-5; 7 bases align to TRBD1. V dropped 2 bases and J dropped 7; count of bases not matched to a gene: 5. Per the germline V gene, CDR1 is MNHEY and CDR2 is SVGAGI. The CDR3 runs to 14 residues. CDR3 sequence reads: CASSYTGAGQPQHF. DNA for the CDR3: TGTGCCAGCAGTTACACAGGGGCGGGCCAGCCCCAGCATTTT.

The chain joins TRBV19 to TRBJ1-1, with D maybe TRBD1 (5 bases). This CDR3 comprises 14 residues. V lost 5 bases, J lost 4 bases, and 14 bases lay in between. CDR1 and CDR2 from the germline V gene are LNHDA and SQIVND (reference sequence). The CDR3 DNA sequence: TGTGCCAGTAGTGCGGGACCTAAGGGCACTGAAGCTTTCTTT. Encoded protein: CASSAGPKGTEAFF.

This clone was detected once. The chain links TRBV29-1 to TRBJ2-3; a weak D match, TRBD2 (7 bases). Germline CDR1 and CDR2: SQVTM and ANQGSEA. This CDR3 spans 14 amino acids. Trimming stripped 4 bases from V and 6 bases from J, with 17 bases between. For the CDR3, the DNA is TGCAGCGTTGGGGGGGGCCGGACGAGGGATACGCAGTATTTT. Its protein product is CSVGGGRTRDTQYF.

The chain uses TRBV19 and TRBJ1-5, with D perhaps TRBD1 (5 bases). Deletions cut 6 bases from V and 4 bases from J, with 16 bases between. Germline V lookup: CDR1 LNHDA, CDR2 SQIVND (reference sequence). The CDR3 has 15 amino acids. The CDR3 protein is CASRVQGSLNQPQHF. DNA of the CDR3: TGTGCCAGTAGGGTCCAGGGCAGTCTTAATCAGCCCCAGCATTTT.

The rearrangement uses TRBV18 and TRBJ1-1, with a possible D match to TRBD1 (5 bases). The CDR3 is made up of 13 amino acids. Germline CDR1 and CDR2: KGHSH and LQKENI. V was pared by 6 bases and J by 2 bases, with 10 bases between. The CDR3 sequence is CASSYDRNTEAFF. Written as DNA, the CDR3 is TGTGCCAGCTCTTACGACAGAAACACTGAAGCTTTCTTT.

In its sample, this clone was seen once. The V call is TRBV9, the J call TRBJ1-6; a possible D gene is TRBD1 (5 bases). The CDR3 covers 14 residues. From germline, CDR1 is SGDLS and CDR2 YYNGEE. With 7 bases removed from V and 9 bases from J, the gap between germline ends came to 17 bases. The CDR3 nucleotides are TGTGCCAGCGGGACTGCCCGCAATGGTTCACCCCTCCACTTT. It translates to CASGTARNGSPLHF.

The genes are TRBV6-6 and TRBJ2-7; TRBD2 agrees at 7 bases. J lost 0 bases, V lost 2 bases, and 7 bases had no gene match. Germline loops: CDR1 MNHNY, CDR2 SVGAGI (reference sequence). This CDR3 spans 16 amino acids. CDR3 sequence (DNA): TGTGCCAGCAGTTACGAGCGCGGGAGAGTCTCCTACGAGCAGTACTTC. This translates into CASSYERGRVSYEQYF.

This chain connects TRBV5-6 to TRBJ1-3; 7 bases align to TRBD1. V shed 4 bases, J shed 0 bases, and the junction held 4 bases outside the gene matches. CDR1 and CDR2 (germline): SGHDT, YYEEEE. The CDR3 has 15 residues. The CDR3 loop reads CASSLQGSSGNTIYF. CDR3 bases: TGTGCCAGCAGCCTACAGGGGAGCTCTGGAAACACCATATATTTT.

This clone has a single count. The chain is built from TRBV28 and TRBJ1-5; 9 bases align to TRBD1. The germline gives CDR1 MDHEN, CDR2 SYDVKM. V trimming: 5 bases; J trimming: 5 bases; junction bases outside the gene matches: 7. The CDR3 spans 15 residues. In nucleotides, the CDR3 is TGTGCCAGCAGTAAAACGGGACAGGGTTATCAGCCCCAGCATTTT. Encoded protein: CASSKTGQGYQPQHF.

J is TRBJ1-2 and V is TRBV19, with 7 bases aligning to TRBD1. This CDR3 has 12 residues. J gave up 3 bases and V 9 bases, and 4 bases lay outside the gene matches. Germline V CDR1 and CDR2: LNHDA, SQIVND (reference sequence). DNA of the CDR3: TGTGCCAGCAACACAGGGGACTATGGCTACACCTTC. This translates into CASNTGDYGYTF.

The count of this clone is one. The chain uses TRBV7-3 and TRBJ1-1, with TRBD1 as a possible D gene (6 bases). This CDR3 spans 13 amino acids. V lost 5 bases and J 0 bases, leaving 7 bases between the germline ends. CDR1 is SGHTA, CDR2 FQGTGA, per germline. The CDR3 region has the DNA TGTGCCAGCAGCCGACAGGTGAACACTGAAGCTTTCTTT. Amino acid sequence: CASSRQVNTEAFF.

J is TRBJ2-5 and V is TRBV21-1; the table's TRBD1 call for D was not verified on the DNA. TRBV21-1 is recorded as a pseudogene. The CDR3 contains 16 residues. CDR3 in amino acids: CASSKGPGGPPETQYF. CDR3 sequence (DNA): TGTGCCAGCAGCAAGGGACCAGGGGGCCCCCCAGAGACCCAGTACTTC.

This sequence joins TRBV6-4 and TRBJ1-1; D is unclear. The germline V gene has CDR1 MRHNA and CDR2 SNTAGT. V was pared by 8 bases and J by 1 base, with 11 bases between. There are 13 residues in the CDR3. Written as DNA, the CDR3 is TGTGCCAGCTCTCTCGACTGGAACACTGAAGCTTTCTTT. Translating gives CASSLDWNTEAFF.

V and J are TRBV6-5 and TRBJ1-1; TRBD1 aligns across 8 bases. J gave up 7 bases and V 2 bases, and 3 bases lay outside the gene matches. The length of the CDR3 is 13 residues. Looked up from germline, CDR1 is MNHEY and CDR2 is SVGAGI. CDR3 loop: CASSYRTGGEAFF. The CDR3 DNA follows: TGTGCCAGCAGTTACAGAACAGGGGGTGAAGCTTTCTTT.

The chain uses TRBV3-1 (or the pseudogene TRBV3-2) and TRBJ1-2, with TRBD1 identical over 9 bases. Germline V gene sequence: CDR1 LGHDT, CDR2 YNNKEL (reference sequence). After removal of 4 bases from V and 5 bases from J, the junction contained 5 bases not matched to a gene. This CDR3 has 14 amino acids. CDR3 nucleotide sequence: TGTGCCAGCAGCCCCTGGACAGGGGAATATGGCTACACCTTC. Protein sequence: CASSPWTGEYGYTF.

This clone has only one observation. The gene calls are TRBV5-6 and TRBJ1-1, with 9 bases aligning to TRBD1. The CDR3 is 18 residues long. The trim removed 4 bases at V and 0 bases at J, leaving 13 bases unmatched. Germline CDR1 reads SGHDT; CDR2 reads YYEEEE. The CDR3 DNA follows: TGTGCCAGCAGCCCCGGTAGGGGGACAGGGTTAATGAACACTGAAGCTTTCTTT. Its translation: CASSPGRGTGLMNTEAFF.

The chain carries TRBV10-2 and TRBJ1-1, with 7 bases fitting TRBD1. CDR1 WSHSY and CDR2 SAAADI come from the germline V gene. CDR3 length: 14 amino acids. V gave up 7 bases and J gave up 3 bases; unmatched junction bases: 8. The CDR3, as DNA: TGCGCCAGCACCGAACGGGACAGCTACACTGAAGCTTTCTTT. The encoded protein is CASTERDSYTEAFF.

The chain employs TRBV12-3 or TRBV12-4 and TRBJ2-1; D is unclear. Trimming shortened V by 3 bases and J by 8 bases, and 11 bases separated the two germline ends. This CDR3 comprises 13 residues. The CDR3, as DNA: TGTGCCAGCAGTTTGATCACCCGCGATGAGCAGTTCTTC. Translated, it gives CASSLITRDEQFF.

V and J are TRBV9 and TRBJ2-1; 7 bases agree with TRBD1. V shed 0 bases and J 2 bases; nucleotides not matched to a gene: 2. Germline CDR1 reads SGDLS; CDR2 reads YYNGEE. This CDR3 is 15 amino acids long. CDR3 region: CASSVGQGPYNEQFF. The CDR3 DNA reads as TGTGCCAGCAGCGTAGGACAGGGCCCCTACAATGAGCAGTTCTTC.